The 4 T cell receptor beta chains below come from one sample, sequenced in a study of CD8+ T cells in alopecia areata. As to treatment: oral pan-JAK inhibitor, 5-10 mg twice daily. RNA, once extracted, was reverse transcribed into cDNA for use as the sequencing template. Data came from immunoSEQ multiplex PCR; TCRdb stores just in-frame clones and leaves some out. The sample lists around 99,000 clones, 84% occurring once. Sequences were derived from CD8+ T cells sorted from blood, sampled at week 24, from a patient treated with tofacitinib. These TCRs come from a human donor with alopecia areata.

The chain links TRBV7-2 to TRBJ1-6; no firm D call. Trimming removed 3 bases from V and 7 bases from J, with 4 bases in between. The CDR3 is made up of 12 amino acids. Germline V gene data show CDR1 as SGHTA and CDR2 as FQGNSA. For the CDR3, the DNA is TGTGCCAGCAGCTTTCCCAATTCACCCCTCCACTTT. This codes for CASSFPNSPLHF.

V gene TRBV7-9 combines with J gene TRBJ1-6; D remains unclear. The CDR3 spans 16 residues. The V end was cut by 1 base, the J end by 7 bases, with 14 bases between. Germline V gene data show CDR1 as SEHNR and CDR2 as FQNEAQ (reference sequence). CDR3 protein: CASSLVVSGANSPLHF. The CDR3 DNA sequence: TGTGCCAGCAGCTTAGTGGTGTCGGGAGCGAATTCACCCCTCCACTTT. Supplemented by reference TRBV7-9 and TRBJ1-6, the full variable domain reads DTGVSQNPRHKITKRGQNVTFRCDPISEHNRLYWYRQTLGQGPEFLTYFQNEAQLEKSRLLSDRFSAERPKGSFSTLEIQRTEQGDSAMYLCASSLVVSGANSPLHFGNGTRLTVT.

The J gene is TRBJ2-7, the V gene TRBV4-3; 7 bases align to TRBD1. Germline V gives CDR1 LGHNA, CDR2 YSLEER. After removal of 4 bases from V and 2 bases from J, the junction contained 11 bases not matched to a gene. The CDR3 loop spans 16 amino acids. Written as DNA, the CDR3 is TGCGCCAGCAGCCGGGCCGAGGGGGCCCCTCCCTACGAGCAGTACTTC. Translation: CASSRAEGAPPYEQYF.

The chain couples TRBV6-5 to TRBJ2-2; 10 bases fit TRBD1. This CDR3 has 15 residues. J lost 6 bases, V lost 5 bases, and 6 bases had no gene match. The germline V gene has CDR1 MNHEY and CDR2 SVGAGI. The CDR3 DNA follows: TGTGCCAGCAGTCCAATTGACAGGGGGCCCGGGGAGCTGTTTTTT. Translation: CASSPIDRGPGELFF.